The 8 T cell receptor beta chains in this list originate from one sample, sequenced in a study of a mutant IDH1 vaccine in newly diagnosed glioma. What these receptors recognize is not known. TCRdb's copy holds only in-frame clones and misses some; the assay was immunoSEQ multiplex PCR. Among about 38,000 clones listed, 81% were seen once. Time point indicated: week 5, during vaccination. Vaccination used 300 ug of mutant IDH1 20-mer peptide per dose, with topical imiquimod. The material sequenced was PBMCs, taken from a glioma patient whose treatment included an IDH1 peptide vaccine. Receptors originate from a man aged 50 to 60 with glioma.

The rearrangement joins TRBV6-5 to TRBJ2-6; D remains ambiguous. This CDR3 region has 15 residues. Germline V CDR1 and CDR2: MNHEY, SVGAGI. The ends were cut back, 5 bases at V and 0 bases at J, with 8 bases in the middle. This chain's CDR3 is CASSQSASGANVLTF. The CDR3 nucleotides read TGTGCCAGCAGTCAATCGGCCTCTGGGGCCAACGTCCTGACTTTC.

The gene calls are TRBV14 and TRBJ2-7; D might be TRBD1 (5 bases). CDR3 length: 14 amino acids. The V end was cut by 5 bases, the J end by 4 bases, with 15 bases between. Germline V CDR1 and CDR2: SGHDN, FVKESK. As DNA, the CDR3 is TGTGCCAGCAGCTCCCGACAGAACCCATACGAGCAGTACTTC. Amino acids: CASSSRQNPYEQYF.

V usage is TRBV14 and J usage is TRBJ2-3; D not resolved. The germline V gene has CDR1 SGHDN and CDR2 FVKESK. The CDR3 runs 13 residues. Trimming left V 1 base short and J 3 bases short, with 5 bases between. In DNA, the CDR3 is TGTGCCAGCAGCCAAGGATGGACAGATACGCAGTATTTT. Residues: CASSQGWTDTQYF.

In its sample, this clone was seen once. The V gene is TRBV28, the J gene TRBJ1-1; D unclear. Per germline, CDR1 MDHEN and CDR2 SYDVKM. Trimming shortened V by 4 bases and J by 11 bases, and 14 bases separated the two germline ends. The CDR3 has 12 residues. The CDR3 nucleotides read TGTGCCAGCAGTTCCGGACGTCTTAGGGCTTTCTTT. Translation gives CASSSGRLRAFF.

Written as DNA, the CDR3 is TGTGCCAGCAGTTTAAGGACAGGGGGAGTCTTGAACACTGAAGCTTTCTTT. This translates into CASSLRTGGVLNTEAFF. The chain links TRBV27 to TRBJ1-1; TRBD1 aligns across 10 bases. J lost 0 bases, V lost 2 bases, and 6 bases had no gene match. The CDR3 extends over 17 amino acids. Germline lookup yields CDR1 MNHEY and CDR2 SMNVEV (reference sequence).

The chain is built from TRBV7-9 and TRBJ1-1; no definite D call. There are 10 residues in the CDR3. The germline gives CDR1 SEHNR, CDR2 FQNEAQ (reference sequence). The V and J ends lost 8 bases and 2 bases respectively, with 3 bases between them. CDR3 DNA sequence: TGTGCCAGCGACAACACTGAAGCTTTCTTT. This codes for CASDNTEAFF.

The chain has TRBV25-1 and TRBJ1-1, with TRBD1 identical over 8 bases. J lost 5 bases, V lost 1 base, and 9 bases had no gene match. Germline V CDR1 and CDR2: MGHDK, SYGVNS. This CDR3 spans 16 amino acids. The CDR3 DNA follows: TGTGCCAGCAGTGAATTGGCAGGGGGCGCATGGACTGAAGCTTTCTTT. Protein: CASSELAGGAWTEAFF.

This clone was detected only a few times. The J gene is TRBJ1-4, the V gene TRBV28; TRBD1 matches 7 bases. Trimming removed 6 bases from V and 10 bases from J; junction bases left unmatched: 17. CDR1 and CDR2 (germline): MDHEN, SYDVKM. CDR3 length: 16 residues. CDR3 in DNA: TGTGCCAGCAGGACCCCCGTACAGGGGCTCGGTGGAAAACTGTTTTTT. Translated, it gives CASRTPVQGLGGKLFF.